A selection of T cell receptor beta chains follows, all from one sample in a study of T cell repertoires in cytomegalovirus infection. TCRdb redid the calling of the reads with MiXCR, one entry per CDR3 protein. The sample lists approximately 260,000 distinct CDR3 sequences, about 20% seen once, with approximately 19% in the top ten. The antigens these receptors bind are not known. The sample consisted of cultured PBMCs, taken from culture after CMV antigen stimulation. All receptors come from a human donor in good health (CMV status not recorded). Some clones in this sample may be carry-over from other donors' samples. Each CDR3 is given with its conserved first and last residue. A D gene is named only where the DNA matches it firmly. Size values are once, few and many counts, or a class for expanded clones, and some rows have none.

v_gene	j_gene	d_gene	abundance	CDR3aa	CDR3nt
TRBV7-2	TRBJ1-1	.	many	CASSAGTPNTEAFF	TGTGCCAGCAGCGCCGGGACCCCGAACACTGAAGCTTTCTTT
TRBV19	TRBJ1-2	.	.	CASSEALANYGYTF	TGTGCCAGTAGTGAGGCACTGGCTAACTATGGCTACACCTTC
TRBV20-1	TRBJ2-7	.	.	CSALLAFGYEQYF	TGCAGTGCCCTACTAGCTTTTGGCTACGAGCAGTACTTC
TRBV19	TRBJ2-5	.	few	CASSIGGFVTQYF	TGTGCCAGTAGTATTGGGGGGTTTGTGACCCAGTACTTC
TRBV20-1	TRBJ2-5	.	many	CSAREGHRETQYF	TGCAGTGCTAGAGAGGGACATAGGGAGACCCAGTACTTC
TRBV7-9	TRBJ2-1	.	.	CASSFQRGDEQFF	TGTGCCAGCAGCTTCCAGCGAGGCGATGAGCAGTTCTTC
TRBV20-1	TRBJ2-7	.	few	CSARDAGAVYEQYF	TGCAGTGCTAGGGATGCGGGGGCGGTTTACGAGCAGTACTTC
TRBV3-1	TRBJ1-5	TRBD1	.	CASSRTGGRNQPQHF	TGTGCCAGCAGCCGGACAGGGGGCCGTAATCAGCCCCAGCATTTT
TRBV7-6	TRBJ1-2	.	many	CASSLELGSNYGYTF	TGTGCCAGCAGCTTAGAACTGGGGTCCAACTATGGCTACACCTTC
TRBV7-2	TRBJ2-3	TRBD1	.	CASSKDRGTDTQYF	TGTGCCAGCAGCAAGGACAGGGGCACAGATACGCAGTATTTT
TRBV30	TRBJ1-1	TRBD1	.	CAWSVSGGTEAFF	TGTGCCTGGAGTGTATCAGGGGGCACTGAAGCTTTCTTT
TRBV19	TRBJ2-2	.	few	CATSFRPDGISGELFF	TGTGCCACCAGTTTCCGACCCGACGGGATCAGCGGGGAGCTGTTTTTT
TRBV7-2	TRBJ2-3	.	many	CASSPWGDLTDTQYF	TGTGCCAGCAGCCCGTGGGGGGACCTAACAGATACGCAGTATTTT
TRBV5-1	TRBJ2-6	.	few	CASSWEARGALSGANVLTF	TGCGCCAGCAGCTGGGAGGCACGAGGGGCCCTCTCTGGGGCCAACGTCCTGACTTTC
TRBV6-2/TRBV6-3	TRBJ2-1	.	few	CASSDGWDEQFF	TGTGCCAGCAGCGACGGCTGGGATGAGCAGTTCTTC
TRBV12-3/TRBV12-4	TRBJ2-1	TRBD2	few	CASSALAGGTEQFF	TGTGCCAGCAGCGCTTTGGCGGGAGGGACTGAGCAGTTCTTC
TRBV4-3	TRBJ1-1	.	few	CASSQDLAGNTEAFF	TGCGCCAGCAGCCAAGATTTAGCAGGAAACACTGAAGCTTTCTTT
TRBV4-3	TRBJ2-1	.	few	CASSQASGRSYNEQFF	TGCGCCAGCAGCCAAGCTTCCGGGCGTTCCTACAATGAGCAGTTCTTC
TRBV12-3/TRBV12-4	TRBJ1-6	TRBD1	.	CASSLVDREGNSPLHF	TGTGCCAGCAGTTTAGTCGACAGGGAGGGAAATTCACCCCTCCACTTT
TRBV10-3	TRBJ1-5	TRBD1	once	CAISPDRDNQPQHF	TGTGCCATCAGCCCCGACAGGGACAATCAGCCCCAGCATTTT
TRBV7-2	TRBJ1-5	TRBD1	many	CASSPGTGRNQPQHF	TGTGCCAGCAGCCCCGGGACAGGTCGCAATCAGCCCCAGCATTTT
TRBV25-1	TRBJ2-3	TRBD2	few	CASSKGGLAGAEDTQYF	TGTGCCAGCAGTAAGGGGGGACTAGCGGGAGCTGAAGATACGCAGTATTTT
TRBV7-2	TRBJ2-6	TRBD2	many	CASSLAGGGRSGANVLTF	TGTGCCAGCAGCTTAGCGGGCGGGGGGCGCTCTGGGGCCAACGTCCTGACTTTC
TRBV7-2	TRBJ2-7	.	many	CASSVDSRAEQYF	TGTGCCAGCAGCGTGGACAGCAGGGCCGAGCAGTACTTC
TRBV7-6	TRBJ1-4	.	.	CASSSTYSDKVNEKLFF	TGTGCCAGCAGCTCCACCTACTCAGACAAAGTTAATGAAAAACTGTTTTTT
TRBV12-3/TRBV12-4	TRBJ2-7	.	.	CASKRASSSYEQYF	TGTGCCAGTAAGCGGGCCAGTAGCTCCTACGAGCAGTACTTC
TRBV4-1	TRBJ2-1	.	few	CASSFQRSSGNEQFF	TGCGCCAGCAGTTTCCAACGGTCATCCGGCAATGAGCAGTTCTTC
TRBV6-2/TRBV6-3	TRBJ2-5	.	.	CASSPREGRETQYF	TGTGCCAGCAGTCCCAGAGAGGGCCGCGAGACCCAGTACTTC
TRBV5-6	TRBJ1-2	.	.	CASSFGTNLDNYGYTF	TGTGCCAGCAGCTTCGGGACAAACCTAGATAACTATGGCTACACCTTC
TRBV5-8	TRBJ1-5	TRBD1	few	CASRGQGQVLPQHF	TGTGCCAGCAGGGGACAGGGGCAAGTCTTGCCCCAGCATTTT
TRBV4-1	TRBJ1-1	.	few	CASSQVWPPRHQRAFF	TGCGCCAGCAGCCAAGTTTGGCCACCGCGCCACCAGAGGGCTTTCTTT
TRBV12-3/TRBV12-4	TRBJ2-7	.	.	CASSSGLQYF	TGTGCCAGCAGTTCGGGACTTCAGTACTTC
TRBV7-2	TRBJ1-5	.	many	CASSPDRYQPQHF	TGTGCCAGCAGCCCCGACAGGTATCAGCCCCAGCATTTT
TRBV6-5	TRBJ1-6	.	few	CASSYSSSPLHF	TGTGCCAGCAGTTACTCGTCTTCACCCCTCCACTTT
TRBV5-4	TRBJ2-1	TRBD2	few	CASSFQAGVHNEQFF	TGTGCCAGCAGCTTTCAAGCGGGAGTGCACAATGAGCAGTTCTTC
TRBV12-3/TRBV12-4	TRBJ1-4	TRBD1	many	CASSPGQGPTNEKLFF	TGTGCCAGCAGTCCAGGACAGGGTCCCACCAATGAAAAACTGTTTTTT
TRBV7-2	TRBJ2-1	.	many	CASSSVAVSYNEQFF	TGTGCCAGCAGCTCGGTAGCGGTCTCCTACAATGAGCAGTTCTTC
TRBV7-8	TRBJ1-1	.	many	CASSLGSGTEAFF	TGTGCCAGCAGCTTAGGTTCGGGAACTGAAGCTTTCTTT
TRBV28	TRBJ1-1	TRBD1	few	CASSLDRGYGEAFF	TGTGCCAGCAGTTTAGACAGGGGGTATGGTGAAGCTTTCTTT
TRBV27	TRBJ2-1	.	.	CASRPRGFGTDNEQFF	TGTGCCAGCAGACCTAGGGGCTTCGGAACTGACAATGAGCAGTTCTTC
TRBV7-2	TRBJ2-1	.	many	CASSSGWGVGINEQFF	TGTGCCAGCAGCTCGGGTTGGGGAGTAGGGATCAATGAGCAGTTCTTC